One and the same sample provided the 16 T cell receptor beta chains below, sequenced in a study of blood T cell repertoires in COVID-19 (dated by TCRdb to about 2020). Library method: the immunoSEQ multiplex PCR assay. TCRdb took over this immuneACCESS table, retaining in-frame rearrangements with V and J assigned. Such tables are incomplete; in checked studies, under half of the missing clones stem from an unresolved V gene, and the remainder is unexplained. This sample holds roughly 260,000 clones; roughly 85% were observed only once. The top ten constitute under 2.5% of the sample. Sequenced sample: PBMCs or T cells enriched from blood (not recorded which). The source of these receptors is a woman between 50 and 59 years old who had recovered from COVID-19.

This chain connects TRBV27 to TRBJ1-1; D may be TRBD1 (6 bases). CDR3 length: 16 residues. V was clipped by 2 bases and J by 5 bases, with 18 bases between them. Looked up from germline, CDR1 is MNHEY and CDR2 is SMNVEV (reference sequence). CDR3 nucleotides: TGTGCCAGCAGTTTAATGGGCGGGGGGCTTATGACTGAAGCTTTCTTT. Protein product: CASSLMGGGLMTEAFF.

This chain connects TRBV28 to TRBJ1-2, with 11 bases identical to TRBD1. The germline CDR1 and CDR2 sequences are MDHEN and SYDVKM. The CDR3 runs to 16 residues. V trimming: 6 bases; J trimming: 0 bases; junction bases outside the gene matches: 6. In DNA, the CDR3 is TGTGCCAGCAGAGGACAGGGGGCGCACCCTAACTATGGCTACACCTTC. Its translation: CASRGQGAHPNYGYTF.

The rearrangement links TRBV11-2 to TRBJ2-2, with 7 bases aligning to TRBD2. CDR3 length equals 17 residues. Germline V gene data show CDR1 as SGHAT and CDR2 as FQNNGV. Germline trimming cut 6 bases from V and 4 bases from J; bases unmatched to any gene: 14. CDR3 residues: CASSRDYPYDGTGELFF. The DNA of the CDR3 is TGTGCCAGCAGTCGGGACTACCCTTACGACGGCACCGGGGAGCTGTTTTTT.

The genes are TRBV7-2 and TRBJ2-1; D remains ambiguous. Germline assignment: CDR1 SGHTA and CDR2 FQGNSA. Trimming shortened V by 1 base and J by 0 bases, and 7 bases separated the two germline ends. This CDR3 has 15 amino acids. The CDR3, as DNA: TGTGCCAGCAGCTTAGACTACAACTCCTACAATGAGCAGTTCTTC. Its protein product is CASSLDYNSYNEQFF.

The V and J genes are TRBV7-3 and TRBJ1-1; D call uncertain. Germline assignment: CDR1 SGHTA and CDR2 FQGTGA. V gave up 3 bases and J gave up 0 bases, with 5 bases separating them. The CDR3 covers 13 residues. CDR3 DNA: TGTGCCAGCAGCTTTGGGCTGAACACTGAAGCTTTCTTT. Amino acid sequence: CASSFGLNTEAFF.

The chain has TRBV6-2 or TRBV6-3 and TRBJ2-7, with 10 bases lining up with TRBD2. This CDR3 region has 15 residues. V shed 5 bases and J 5 bases; nucleotides not matched to a gene: 9. Germline V gene data show CDR1 as MNHEY and CDR2 as SVGEGT. CDR3 protein: CASSLLAGVLNEQYF. Here the CDR3 DNA reads TGTGCCAGCAGTCTCCTAGCGGGAGTTCTGAACGAGCAGTACTTC.

This chain connects TRBV11-3 to TRBJ2-2; D might be TRBD2 (5 bases). The CDR3 consists of 14 residues. Germline CDR1 reads SGHNT; CDR2 reads YENEEA. V was trimmed by 3 bases and J by 6 bases, leaving 11 bases between them. The CDR3 DNA reads TGTGCCAGCAGCTTTCGGTGGGAGTCCGGGGAGCTGTTTTTT. It encodes CASSFRWESGELFF.

CDR3 protein: CASSELYTGELFF. In DNA form, the CDR3 reads TGTGCCAGCAGTGAACTGTACACCGGGGAGCTGTTTTTT. V gene TRBV2 combines with J gene TRBJ2-2; no firm D call. CDR3 length: 13 amino acids. Germline CDR1 SNHLY, CDR2 FYNNEI. V was cut by 2 bases and J by 3 bases, with 4 bases left in between.

V is TRBV12-3 or TRBV12-4 and J is TRBJ1-2, with D perhaps TRBD1 (6 bases). Trimming stripped 6 bases from V and 7 bases from J, with 15 bases between. The CDR3 loop spans 13 amino acids. The chain's CDR3 is CASSQYRAGGYTF. In nucleotides, the CDR3 is TGTGCCAGCAGCCAATACAGGGCGGGTGGCTACACCTTC.

This chain joins TRBV5-1 and TRBJ2-1, with 8 nucleotides matching TRBD2. Germline values: CDR1 SGHRS, CDR2 YFSETQ. V lost 4 bases, J lost 0 bases, and 6 bases stayed unmatched. CDR3 length: 16 amino acids. CDR3 DNA sequence: TGCGCCAGCAGCGGGGGGCGGGGGGACTCCTACAATGAGCAGTTCTTC. It specifies CASSGGRGDSYNEQFF.

J is TRBJ1-2 and V is TRBV18; D is uncertain. Trimming removed 5 bases from V and 4 bases from J, with 17 bases in between. The length of the CDR3 is 15 residues. CDR1 is KGHSH, CDR2 LQKENI, per germline. In nucleotides, the CDR3 is TGTGCCAGCTCATCAGCGGCTCACCTAGCCTATGGCTACACCTTC. This encodes CASSSAAHLAYGYTF.

The chain recombines TRBV6-5 with TRBJ1-5; perhaps TRBD1 as D (5 bases). The length of the CDR3 is 15 residues. The V and J ends lost 5 bases and 2 bases respectively, with 13 bases between them. Germline CDR1 reads MNHEY; CDR2 reads SVGAGI. Written as DNA, the CDR3 is TGTGCCAGCAGTCCCCAAGGGGCCGGCAATCAGCCCCAGCATTTT. Its protein is CASSPQGAGNQPQHF.

This clone came up a few times. This chain links TRBV5-1 with TRBJ2-1, with D unclear. Trimming took 9 bases from V and 1 from J, leaving 11 bases between them. The CDR3 has 13 residues. Germline V lookup: CDR1 SGHRS, CDR2 YFSETQ. Here the CDR3 reads CATSLGSYNEQFF. The CDR3 DNA sequence: TGCGCCACCTCGCTAGGTTCCTACAATGAGCAGTTCTTC.

This chain connects TRBV28 to TRBJ2-1; 10 positions agree with TRBD2. Germline lookup yields CDR1 MDHEN and CDR2 SYDVKM. The V segment lost 5 bases and the J segment 7 bases; nucleotides outside the gene matches: 8. This CDR3 region has 15 residues. Written as DNA, the CDR3 is TGTGCCAGCAGTCTAGCGGGAGCCCAGGCAAATGAGCAGTTCTTC. This gives the protein CASSLAGAQANEQFF.

V is TRBV5-1 and J is TRBJ2-1; weak D call: TRBD1 (6 bases). V shed 2 bases and J shed 9 bases, with 12 bases lying between them. The CDR3 totals 13 residues. CDR1 and CDR2 (germline): SGHRS, YFSETQ. The CDR3 coding sequence is TGCGCCAGCAGCTTCACGGGACAAAGTGAGCAGTTCTTC. It is translated as CASSFTGQSEQFF.

This clone appeared once. DNA for the CDR3: TGTGCCAGCAGCTTAGATACCTGGCTAGCGCCCAACAATGAGCAGTTCTTC. Translating gives CASSLDTWLAPNNEQFF. The chain combines TRBV11-2 with TRBJ2-1; tentatively, D is TRBD2 (6 bases). CDR3 length equals 17 residues. The V and J ends lost 0 bases and 5 bases respectively, with 17 bases between them. The germline V gene has CDR1 SGHAT and CDR2 FQNNGV.